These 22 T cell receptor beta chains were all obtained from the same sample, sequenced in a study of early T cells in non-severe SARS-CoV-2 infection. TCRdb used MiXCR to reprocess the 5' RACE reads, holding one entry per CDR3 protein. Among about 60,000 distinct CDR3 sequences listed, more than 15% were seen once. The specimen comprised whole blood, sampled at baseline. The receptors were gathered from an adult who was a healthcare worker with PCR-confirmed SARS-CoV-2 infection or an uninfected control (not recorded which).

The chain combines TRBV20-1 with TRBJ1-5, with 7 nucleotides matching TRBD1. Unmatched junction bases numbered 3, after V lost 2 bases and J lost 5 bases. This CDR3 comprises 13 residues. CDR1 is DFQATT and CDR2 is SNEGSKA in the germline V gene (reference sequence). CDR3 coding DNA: TGCAGTGCTAGACAGGGGGTCTATCAGCCCCAGCATTTT. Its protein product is CSARQGVYQPQHF.

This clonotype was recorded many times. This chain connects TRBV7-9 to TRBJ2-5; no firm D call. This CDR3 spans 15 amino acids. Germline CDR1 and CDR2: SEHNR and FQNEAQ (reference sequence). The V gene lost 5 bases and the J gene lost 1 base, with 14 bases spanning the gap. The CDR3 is CASSAYQELQETQYF. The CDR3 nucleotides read TGTGCCAGCAGCGCGTACCAGGAACTCCAAGAGACCCAGTACTTC.

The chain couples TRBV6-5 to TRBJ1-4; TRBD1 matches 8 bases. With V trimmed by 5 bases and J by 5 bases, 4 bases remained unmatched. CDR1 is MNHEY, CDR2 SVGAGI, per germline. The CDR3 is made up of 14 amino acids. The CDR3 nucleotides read TGTGCCAGCAGTAGAACAGGGGGGAATGAAAAACTGTTTTTT. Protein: CASSRTGGNEKLFF.

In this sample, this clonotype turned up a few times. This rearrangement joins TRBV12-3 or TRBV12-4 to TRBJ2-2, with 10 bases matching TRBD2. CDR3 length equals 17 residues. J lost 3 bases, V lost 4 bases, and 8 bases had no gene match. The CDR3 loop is CASSSTLLAGYTGELFF. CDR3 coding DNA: TGTGCCAGCAGTTCCACCTTACTAGCGGGATACACCGGGGAGCTGTTTTTT.

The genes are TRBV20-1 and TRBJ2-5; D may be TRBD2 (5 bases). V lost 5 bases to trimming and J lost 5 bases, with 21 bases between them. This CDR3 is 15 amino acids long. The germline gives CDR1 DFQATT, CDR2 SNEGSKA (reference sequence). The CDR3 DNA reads TGCAGTGCTGTCTCGGGTGGGCAGAGAGGGGAGACCCAGTACTTC. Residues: CSAVSGGQRGETQYF.

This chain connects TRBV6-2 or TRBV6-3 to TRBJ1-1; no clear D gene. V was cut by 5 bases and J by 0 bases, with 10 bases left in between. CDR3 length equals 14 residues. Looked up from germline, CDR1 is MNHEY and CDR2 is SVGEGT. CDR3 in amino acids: CASSPMTVNTEAFF. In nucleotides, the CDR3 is TGTGCCAGCAGTCCGATGACGGTGAACACTGAAGCTTTCTTT.

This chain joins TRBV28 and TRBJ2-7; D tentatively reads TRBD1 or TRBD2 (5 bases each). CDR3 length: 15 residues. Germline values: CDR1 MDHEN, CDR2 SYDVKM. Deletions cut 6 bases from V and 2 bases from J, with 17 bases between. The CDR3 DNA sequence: TGTGCCAGCAGGAGTCCCGGGACCCAAGCCTACGAGCAGTACTTC. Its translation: CASRSPGTQAYEQYF.

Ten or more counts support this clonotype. CDR3 DNA sequence: TGTGCCAGCAGCTTTGGGGGGCGGCAAGAGACCCAGTACTTC. It translates to CASSFGGRQETQYF. The rearrangement uses TRBV7-9 and TRBJ2-5; D possibly matches TRBD1 or TRBD2 (6 bases each). CDR3 length: 14 residues. Germline values: CDR1 SEHNR, CDR2 FQNEAQ (reference sequence). Trimming pared 3 bases from V and 2 bases from J, leaving 10 bases between. Combining the CDR3 with reference TRBV7-9 and TRBJ2-5 gives the whole variable domain DTGVSQNPRHKITKRGQNVTFRCDPISEHNRLYWYRQTLGQGPEFLTYFQNEAQLEKSRLLSDRFSAERPKGSFSTLEIQRTEQGDSAMYLCASSFGGRQETQYFGPGTRLLVL.

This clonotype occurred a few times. The CDR3 region has the DNA TGTGCCAGCAGCTTTTCCGGTTCAGGTTCACCCCTCCACTTT. Protein product: CASSFSGSGSPLHF. The chain uses TRBV7-6 and TRBJ1-6; no firm D call. V gave up 3 bases and J gave up 9 bases, with 12 bases separating them. The CDR3 spans 14 residues. Germline CDR1 and CDR2: SGHVS and FNYEAQ. Based on the CDR3 plus reference TRBV7-6 and TRBJ1-6, the full variable domain is GAGVSQSPRYKVTKRGQDVALRCDPISGHVSLYWYRQALGQGPEFLTYFNYEAQQDKSGLPNDRFSAERPEGSISTLTIQRTEQRDSAMYRCASSFSGSGSPLHFGNGTRLTVT.

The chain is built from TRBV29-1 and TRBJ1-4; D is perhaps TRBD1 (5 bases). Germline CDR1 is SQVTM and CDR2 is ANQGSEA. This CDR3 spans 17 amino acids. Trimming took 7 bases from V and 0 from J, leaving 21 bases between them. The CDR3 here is CSASGGVDGATNEKLFF. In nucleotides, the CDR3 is TGCAGCGCTAGCGGAGGGGTAGACGGAGCAACTAATGAAAAACTGTTTTTT.

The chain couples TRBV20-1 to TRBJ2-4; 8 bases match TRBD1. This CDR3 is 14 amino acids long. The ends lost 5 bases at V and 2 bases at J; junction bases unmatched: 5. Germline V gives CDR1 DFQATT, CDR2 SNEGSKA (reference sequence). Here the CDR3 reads CSASTGETKNIQYF. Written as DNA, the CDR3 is TGCAGTGCTTCGACAGGGGAGACCAAAAACATTCAGTACTTC.

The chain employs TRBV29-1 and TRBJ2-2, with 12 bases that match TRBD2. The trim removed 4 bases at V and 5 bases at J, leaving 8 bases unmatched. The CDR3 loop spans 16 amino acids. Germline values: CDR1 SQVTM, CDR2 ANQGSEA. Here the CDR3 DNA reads TGCAGCGTTGGACTAGCGGGAGATATCGCGACCGGGGAGCTGTTTTTT. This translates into CSVGLAGDIATGELFF.

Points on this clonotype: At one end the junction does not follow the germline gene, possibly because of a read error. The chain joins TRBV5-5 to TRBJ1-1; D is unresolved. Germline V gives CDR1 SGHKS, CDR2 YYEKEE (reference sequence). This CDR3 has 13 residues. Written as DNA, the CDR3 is TGTGTCAGCAGTTGGACTTTAAACACTGAAGCTTTCTTT. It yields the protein CVSSWTLNTEAFF. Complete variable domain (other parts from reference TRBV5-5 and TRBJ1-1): DAGVTQSPTHLIKTRGQQVTLRCSPISGHKSVSWYQQVLGQGPQFIFQYYEKEERGRGNFPDRFSARQFPNYSSELNVNALLLGDSALYLCVSSWTLNTEAFFGQGTRLTVV.

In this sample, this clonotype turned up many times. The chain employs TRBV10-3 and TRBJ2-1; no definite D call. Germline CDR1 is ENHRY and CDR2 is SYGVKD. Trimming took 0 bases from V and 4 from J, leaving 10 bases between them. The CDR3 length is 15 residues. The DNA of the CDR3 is TGTGCCATCAGTGAGTCATCCGGACGGTACAATGAGCAGTTCTTC. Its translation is CAISESSGRYNEQFF.

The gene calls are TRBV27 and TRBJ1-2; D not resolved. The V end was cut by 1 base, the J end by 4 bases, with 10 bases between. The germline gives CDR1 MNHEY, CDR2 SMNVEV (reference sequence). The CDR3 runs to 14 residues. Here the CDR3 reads CASSLLEGGYGYTF. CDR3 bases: TGTGCCAGCAGTTTATTAGAGGGCGGCTATGGCTACACCTTC.

The CDR3 loop reads CASSLGRLEGQFF. CDR3 DNA: TGTGCCAGCAGCTTAGGCCGCCTCGAGGGGCAGTTCTTC. The chain joins TRBV11-2 to TRBJ2-1; tentative D call: TRBD2 (5 bases). Germline assignment: CDR1 SGHAT and CDR2 FQNNGV. V was clipped by 1 base and J by 12 bases, with 13 bases between them. The CDR3 spans 13 residues.

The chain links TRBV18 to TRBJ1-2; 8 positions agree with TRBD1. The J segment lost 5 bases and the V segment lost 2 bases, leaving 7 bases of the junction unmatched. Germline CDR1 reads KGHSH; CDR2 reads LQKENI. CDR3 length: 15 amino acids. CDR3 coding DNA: TGTGCCAGCTCACCAACCGGGACAGGTGTTTATGGCTACACCTTC. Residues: CASSPTGTGVYGYTF.

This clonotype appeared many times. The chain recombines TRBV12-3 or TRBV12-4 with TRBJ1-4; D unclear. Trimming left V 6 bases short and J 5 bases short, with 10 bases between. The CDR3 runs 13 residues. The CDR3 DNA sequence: TGTGCCAGCAGGGGAGGGTGGAATGAAAAACTGTTTTTT. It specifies CASRGGWNEKLFF.

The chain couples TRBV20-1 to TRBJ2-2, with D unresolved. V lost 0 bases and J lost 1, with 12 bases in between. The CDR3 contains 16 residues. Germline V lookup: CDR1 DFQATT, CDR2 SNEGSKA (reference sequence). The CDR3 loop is CSARDSGQLNTGELFF. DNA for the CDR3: TGCAGTGCTAGAGATTCTGGTCAGCTGAACACCGGGGAGCTGTTTTTT.

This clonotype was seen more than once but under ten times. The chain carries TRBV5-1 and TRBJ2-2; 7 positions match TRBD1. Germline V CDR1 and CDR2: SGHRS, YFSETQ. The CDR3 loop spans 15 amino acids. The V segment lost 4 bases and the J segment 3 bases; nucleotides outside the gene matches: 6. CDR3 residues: CASSPGQSYTGELFF. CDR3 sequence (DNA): TGCGCCAGCAGCCCGGGACAGTCATACACCGGGGAGCTGTTTTTT.

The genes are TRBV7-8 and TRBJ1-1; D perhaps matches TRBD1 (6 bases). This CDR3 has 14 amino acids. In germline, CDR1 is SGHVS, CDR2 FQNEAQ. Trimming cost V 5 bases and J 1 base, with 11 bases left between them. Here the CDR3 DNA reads TGTGCCAGCAGCGGGGGACACCAGAACACTGAAGCTTTCTTT. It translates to CASSGGHQNTEAFF.

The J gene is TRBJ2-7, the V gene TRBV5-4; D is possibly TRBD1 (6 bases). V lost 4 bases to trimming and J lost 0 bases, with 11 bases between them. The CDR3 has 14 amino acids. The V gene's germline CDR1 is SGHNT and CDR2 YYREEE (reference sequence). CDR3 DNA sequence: TGTGCCAGCAGCGCCTACAGGGACTCCTACGAGCAGTACTTC. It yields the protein CASSAYRDSYEQYF.